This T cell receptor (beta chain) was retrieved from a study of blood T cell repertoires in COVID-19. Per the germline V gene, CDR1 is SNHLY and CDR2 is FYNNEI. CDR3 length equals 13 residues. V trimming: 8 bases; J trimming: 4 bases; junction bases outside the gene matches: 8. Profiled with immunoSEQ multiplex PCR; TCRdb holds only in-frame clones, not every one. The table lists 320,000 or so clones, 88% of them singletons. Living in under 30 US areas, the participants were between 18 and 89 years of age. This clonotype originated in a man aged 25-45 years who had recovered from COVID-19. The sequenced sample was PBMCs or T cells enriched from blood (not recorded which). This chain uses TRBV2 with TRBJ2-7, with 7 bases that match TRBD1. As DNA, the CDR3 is TGTGCCAGCCAACAGGGGAGAGGGTACGAGCAGTACTTC. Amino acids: CASQQGRGYEQYF.